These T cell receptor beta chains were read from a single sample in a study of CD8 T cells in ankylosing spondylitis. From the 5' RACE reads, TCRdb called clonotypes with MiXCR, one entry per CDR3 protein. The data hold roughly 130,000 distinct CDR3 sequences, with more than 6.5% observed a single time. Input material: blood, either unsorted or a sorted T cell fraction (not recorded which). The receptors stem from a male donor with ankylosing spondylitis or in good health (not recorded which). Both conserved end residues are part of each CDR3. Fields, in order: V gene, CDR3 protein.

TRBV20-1 CSARQRGTGELFF
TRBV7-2 CASSRGGTNTGELFF
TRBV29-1 CSVEPGLAGNEQFF
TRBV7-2 CASSLVGSSYNEQFF
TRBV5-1 CASSRSKELNEKLFF
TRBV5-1 CASSQGTGGSYEQYF
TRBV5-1 CASSPEGFNSPLHF
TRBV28 CASSLGWGVPYEQYF
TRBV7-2 CASSLALWGSGANVLTF
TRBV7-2 CASSGGNVYEQFF
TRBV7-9 CASSPRDRADGYTF
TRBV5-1 CASSLIAGGYNEQFF
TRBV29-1 CSVRLAGGTYEQYF
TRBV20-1 CSIKPGGTEAFF
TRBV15 CATSRVDTGELFF
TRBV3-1 CASSQQTDDTQYF
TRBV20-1 CSARHTSGSSYNEQFF
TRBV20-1 CSARSGLPTGELFF
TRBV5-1 CASSFSQETQYF
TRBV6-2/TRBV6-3 CASSIADYNEQFF
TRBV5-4 CAGTGPSNTGELFF
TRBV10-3 CAISGWNEQFF
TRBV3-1 CASSQSVLRETQYF
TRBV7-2 CASSHSPGLADYEQYF
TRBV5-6 CASSLGVISGNTIYF
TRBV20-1 CSATLGNREQYF
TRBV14 CASSSLAGHTGELFF
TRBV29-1 CSVARLTDAEAFF
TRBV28 CASSFGLAGGSSYNEQFF